This paragraph reports one T cell receptor (beta chain). The source of the sample is a study of blood T cells in healthy people across ages. Alongside a J-beta primer mix, a sample-barcoded 5' primer served in a second PCR lasting about 7 to 11 cycles. TCRdb reprocessed the 5' RACE reads with MiXCR, giving one entry per CDR3 protein. The data show more than 1,400,000 distinct CDR3 sequences, with around two fifths seen just once and 7.9% held by the top ten. The CDR3 covers 15 residues. V lost 6 bases, J lost 10 bases, and 22 bases lay in between. Germline CDR1 reads SEHNR; CDR2 reads FQNEAQ (reference sequence).

The V gene is TRBV7-9, the J gene TRBJ2-1; the D gene could be TRBD1 or TRBD2 (7 bases each). The receptor was isolated from a young woman in good health. The material sequenced was blood. CDR3 amino acids: CASSTLEGGGGEQFF. For the CDR3, the DNA is TGTGCCAGCAGTACATTAGAGGGAGGGGGCGGGGAGCAGTTCTTC.